This T cell receptor beta chain is from a study of T-cell reconstitution after alpha-beta-depleted transplantation in children. Study-level points and caveats: Where alpha-beta T cells came from about two months after transplant was reportedly several hundred expanded graft clones. T cells produced anew were the main source of T-cell counts and diversity one year after transplant. For some patients, TCRbeta diversity was high at day 60 because of recipient T cells and thymic progenitors that survived.

Germline V CDR1 and CDR2: SNHLY, FYNNEI. This CDR3 spans 15 amino acids. V was shortened by 2 bases and J by 4 bases, with 12 bases between the two germline ends. Construction of the TCRbeta library involved unique molecular identifiers. TCRdb passed the PCR reads through MiXCR, listing each CDR3 protein once. The profile shows about 280,000 distinct CDR3 sequences, roughly 11% of them singletons. This clonotype came up many times. Its antigen is undetermined. The source was peripheral blood, collected 180 days after TCRalphabeta/CD19-depleted stem cell transplant. This TCR derives from a male patient aged 2-15 years who had a stem cell transplant for chronic granulomatous disease, so the T cells may come from the graft donor. The chain links TRBV2 to TRBJ1-5, with D tentatively TRBD1 (5 bases). CDR3 protein: CASSELQGYNQPQHF. The CDR3 DNA sequence: TGTGCCAGCAGTGAACTCCAGGGATATAATCAGCCCCAGCATTTT.